This T cell receptor (beta chain) was recovered during a study of cytomegalovirus exposure and HLA in healthy donors. Findings and limits, study-wide: Reports described diagnosis of cytomegalovirus status by the classifier as highly specific and sensitive.

The V gene lost 5 bases and the J gene lost 3 bases, with 11 bases spanning the gap. This CDR3 comprises 13 residues. CDR1 is LNHDA, CDR2 SQIVND, per germline (reference sequence). Concerning this clone itself: Its target is not known.

Assay: immunoSEQ multiplex PCR; the TCRdb copy retains only in-frame clones and omits some. The data contain fewer than 150,000 clones, 88% of them seen just once; the ten biggest clones take up 4% to 5.5%. The clonotype comes from a man between 18 and 35 years old in good health and CMV-seropositive. The sample taken for sequencing was PBMCs. This chain connects TRBV19 to TRBJ2-7; weak D call: TRBD2 (5 bases). The CDR3 loop reads CASSPNGDYEQYF. The CDR3 nucleotides read TGTGCCAGTAGTCCAAACGGGGACTACGAGCAGTACTTC. Using reference TRBV19 and TRBJ2-7 for the parts outside the CDR3, the full variable domain is DGGITQSPKYLFRKEGQNVTLSCEQNLNHDAMYWYRQDPGQGLRLIYYSQIVNDFQKGDIAEGYSVSREKKESFPLTVTSAQKNPTAFYLCASSPNGDYEQYFGPGTRLTVT.